These 13 T cell receptor beta chains came from one sample sequenced in a study of CXCR3-negative and CXCR3-positive naive CD8 T cells. Libraries of TRB cDNA were made by 5' RACE and carried UMIs. TCRdb reworked the 5' RACE reads into one entry per CDR3 protein, no DNA. With about 40,000 distinct CDR3 sequences in the sample, the ten largest clones hold around 1.9%. What was sequenced was naive CXCR3- CD8+ T cells from blood. Subset here: CD45RO-CCR7+CD27+CD95- naive CD8+ T cells lacking CXCR3 (TNR3-). These receptors originate from a human donor in good health. Some clones in this sample may be carry-over from other donors' samples.

This rearrangement joins TRBV28 to TRBJ2-3; the TCRdb D gene call, TRBD1, has no DNA to confirm it. The CDR3 is made up of 16 amino acids. Looked up from germline, CDR1 is MDHEN and CDR2 is SYDVKM. CDR3 in amino acids: CASRKTGGAGSDTQYF.

The J gene is TRBJ2-1, the V gene TRBV29-1; TCRdb selects TRBD2, and the lack of DNA leaves this call unchecked. Per germline, CDR1 SQVTM and CDR2 ANQGSEA. This CDR3 is built from 16 residues. The CDR3 sequence is CSVIFDSGRVYNEQFF.

The chain has TRBV4-2 and TRBJ2-1; the TRBD1 assignment by TCRdb is unverifiable without DNA. Per germline, CDR1 LGHNA and CDR2 YNFKEQ. The CDR3 is made up of 11 amino acids. The CDR3 region is CASRTGLEQFF.

The chain links TRBV4-1 to TRBJ2-3; TCRdb's assignment of TRBD2 cannot be checked, as there is no DNA. Germline-derived CDR1 and CDR2 are MGHRA and YSYEKL. The CDR3 runs to 15 residues. The CDR3 here is CASSPPSGPTDTQYF.

The chain is built from TRBV29-1 and TRBJ2-7; TCRdb lists TRBD1, though no DNA is available to test this call. This CDR3 contains 13 residues. Germline CDR1 reads SQVTM; CDR2 reads ANQGSEA. The chain's CDR3 is CSVARGTAYEQYF.

This chain links TRBV12-3 or TRBV12-4 with TRBJ2-7; without DNA, the TCRdb call of TRBD1 cannot be checked. CDR3 size: 15 residues. CDR3 amino acids: CASSDLGQGDYEQYF.

The V call is TRBV5-1, the J call TRBJ2-1. The length of the CDR3 is 13 residues. Germline V lookup: CDR1 SGHRS, CDR2 YFSETQ. CDR3 in amino acids: CASSPLGINEQFF.

The CDR3 loop is CASSQPGLTNSPLHF. This rearrangement joins TRBV4-2 to TRBJ1-6. CDR1 LGHNA and CDR2 YNFKEQ come from the germline V gene. The CDR3 runs 15 residues.

This chain links TRBV7-8 with TRBJ2-7; the TCRdb call, TRBD1, lacks DNA for checking. The germline CDR1 and CDR2 sequences are SGHVS and FQNEAQ. This CDR3 region has 16 residues. CDR3 protein: CASSSIPQGMSYEQYF.

CDR3 region: CASSRQENTEAFF. This chain joins TRBV6-2 or TRBV6-3 and TRBJ1-1; the D call of TRBD1 rests on TCRdb alone, since no DNA is present to check it. The CDR3 is made up of 13 amino acids. Germline-derived CDR1 and CDR2 are MNHEY and SVGEGT.

This chain connects TRBV4-2 to TRBJ2-1; the D gene TCRdb calls, TRBD2, cannot be checked with no DNA. The CDR3 extends over 15 amino acids. Germline loops: CDR1 LGHNA, CDR2 YNFKEQ. This CDR3 is CASSPSGRNYNEQFF.

The chain is built from TRBV5-4 and TRBJ2-1; TCRdb proposes TRBD2, but this gene call is untestable without DNA. This CDR3 has 15 residues. Germline V gene data show CDR1 as SGHNT and CDR2 as YYREEE (reference sequence). CDR3 amino acids: CASTDTSGRASEQFF.

V is TRBV29-1 and J is TRBJ2-5; the D call of TRBD2 rests on TCRdb alone, since no DNA is present to check it. The germline gives CDR1 SQVTM, CDR2 ANQGSEA. The CDR3 extends over 17 amino acids. The CDR3 spells CSVEGGLAGTSQETQYF.